Presented here are 2 T cell receptor beta chains from one specimen sequenced in a study of blood T cell repertoires in COVID-19. Assay used: immunoSEQ multiplex PCR; TCRdb lists only in-frame clones, some missing. Of some 90,000 clones in the sample, roughly nine tenths were seen once. The sequenced sample consisted of peripheral blood. These receptors were taken from a man aged 45-60 years with acute or convalescent COVID-19.

Note on this clone: Distinct nucleotide sequences in the sample also encode this CDR3. This chain links TRBV19 with TRBJ1-6; the D gene is possibly TRBD1 (6 bases). V gave up 9 bases and J gave up 5 bases, with 14 bases separating them. The germline V gene encodes CDR1 LNHDA and CDR2 SQIVND (reference sequence). The CDR3 consists of 14 residues. CDR3 sequence reads: CASSPDRNNSPLHF. CDR3 DNA: TGTGCCAGCTCCCCAGACAGGAATAATTCACCCCTCCACTTT.

This sequence joins TRBV3-1 (or the pseudogene TRBV3-2) and TRBJ1-6; 9 nucleotides line up with TRBD1. CDR3 length equals 16 residues. The V gene's germline CDR1 is LGHDT and CDR2 YNNKEL (reference sequence). Unmatched junction bases numbered 6, after V lost 0 bases and J lost 9 bases. The CDR3 DNA reads TGTGCCAGCAGCCAAGAAACAGGGGGCGGGGGTTCACCCCTCCACTTT. Its translation: CASSQETGGGGSPLHF.